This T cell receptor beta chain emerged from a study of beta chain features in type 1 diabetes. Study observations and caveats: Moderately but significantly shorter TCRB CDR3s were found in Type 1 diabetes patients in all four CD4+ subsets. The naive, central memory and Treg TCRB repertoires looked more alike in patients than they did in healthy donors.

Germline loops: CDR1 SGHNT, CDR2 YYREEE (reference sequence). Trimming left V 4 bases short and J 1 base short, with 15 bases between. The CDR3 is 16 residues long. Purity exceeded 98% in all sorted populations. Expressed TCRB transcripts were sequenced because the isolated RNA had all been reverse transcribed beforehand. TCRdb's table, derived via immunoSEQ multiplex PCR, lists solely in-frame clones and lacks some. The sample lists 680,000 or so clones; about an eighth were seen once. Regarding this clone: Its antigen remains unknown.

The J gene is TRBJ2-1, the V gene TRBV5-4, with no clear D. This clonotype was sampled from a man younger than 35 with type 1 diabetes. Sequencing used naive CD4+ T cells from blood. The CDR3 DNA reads TGTGCCAGCAGCGATGACACTTTTCGGTCCTACAATGAGCAGTTCTTC. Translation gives CASSDDTFRSYNEQFF.